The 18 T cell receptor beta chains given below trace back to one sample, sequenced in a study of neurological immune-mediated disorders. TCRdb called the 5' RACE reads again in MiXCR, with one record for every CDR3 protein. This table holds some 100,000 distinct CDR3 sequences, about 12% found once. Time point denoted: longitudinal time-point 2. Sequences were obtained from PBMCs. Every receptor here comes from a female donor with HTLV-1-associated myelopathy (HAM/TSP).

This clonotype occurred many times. CDR3 residues: CASSGGQWIYTF. The CDR3 DNA reads TGTGCCAGCAGCGGGGGACAGTGGATCTACACCTTC. The V gene is TRBV6-1, the J gene TRBJ1-2; TRBD1 matches at 7 bases. V was clipped by 6 bases and J by 10 bases; unmatched bases: 8. From germline, CDR1 is MNHNS and CDR2 SASEGT. The CDR3 consists of 12 residues.

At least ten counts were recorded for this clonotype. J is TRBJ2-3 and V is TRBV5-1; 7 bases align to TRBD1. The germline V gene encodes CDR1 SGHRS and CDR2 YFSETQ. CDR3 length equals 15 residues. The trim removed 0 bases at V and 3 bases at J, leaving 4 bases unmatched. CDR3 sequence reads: CASSLGQGITDTQYF. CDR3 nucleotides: TGCGCCAGCAGCTTGGGACAGGGTATAACAGATACGCAGTATTTT.

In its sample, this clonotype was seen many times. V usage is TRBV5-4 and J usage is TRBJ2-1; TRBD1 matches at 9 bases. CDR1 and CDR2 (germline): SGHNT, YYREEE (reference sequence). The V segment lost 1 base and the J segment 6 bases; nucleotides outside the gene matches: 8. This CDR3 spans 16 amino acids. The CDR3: CASSLPGQGLFNEQFF. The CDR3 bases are TGTGCCAGCAGCTTGCCGGGACAGGGTCTGTTCAATGAGCAGTTCTTC.

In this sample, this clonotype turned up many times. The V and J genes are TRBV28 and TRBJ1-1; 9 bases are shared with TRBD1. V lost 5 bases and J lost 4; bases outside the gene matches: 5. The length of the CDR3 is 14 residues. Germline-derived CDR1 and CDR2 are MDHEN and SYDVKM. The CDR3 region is CASSLGQGTTEAFF. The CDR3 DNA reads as TGTGCCAGCAGTCTCGGACAGGGGACCACTGAAGCTTTCTTT.

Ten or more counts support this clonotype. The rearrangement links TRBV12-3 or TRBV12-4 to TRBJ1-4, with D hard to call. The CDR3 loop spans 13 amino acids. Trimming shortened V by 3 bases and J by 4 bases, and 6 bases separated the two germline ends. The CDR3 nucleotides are TGTGCCAGCAGTTTTCAGGTTAATGAAAAACTGTTTTTT. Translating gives CASSFQVNEKLFF.

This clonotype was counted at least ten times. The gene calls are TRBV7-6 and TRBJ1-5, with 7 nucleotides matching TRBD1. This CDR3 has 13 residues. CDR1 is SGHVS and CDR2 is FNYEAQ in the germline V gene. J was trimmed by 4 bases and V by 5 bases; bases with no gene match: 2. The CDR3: CASSPDRNQPQHF. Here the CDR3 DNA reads TGTGCCAGCAGCCCGGACAGGAATCAGCCCCAGCATTTT. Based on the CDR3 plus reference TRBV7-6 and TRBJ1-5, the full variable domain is GAGVSQSPRYKVTKRGQDVALRCDPISGHVSLYWYRQALGQGPEFLTYFNYEAQQDKSGLPNDRFSAERPEGSISTLTIQRTEQRDSAMYRCASSPDRNQPQHFGDGTRLSIL.

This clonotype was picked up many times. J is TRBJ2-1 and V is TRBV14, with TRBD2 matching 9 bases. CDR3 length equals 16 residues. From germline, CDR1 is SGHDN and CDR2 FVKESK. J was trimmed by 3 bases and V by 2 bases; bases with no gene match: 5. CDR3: CASSQFSGGNYNEQFF. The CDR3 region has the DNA TGTGCCAGCAGCCAATTTAGCGGGGGTAACTACAATGAGCAGTTCTTC.

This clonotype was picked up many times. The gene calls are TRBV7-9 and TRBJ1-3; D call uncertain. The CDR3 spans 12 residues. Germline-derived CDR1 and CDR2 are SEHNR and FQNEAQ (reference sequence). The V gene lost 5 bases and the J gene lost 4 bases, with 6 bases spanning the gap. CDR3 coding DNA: TGTGCCAGCAGCGAACTAGGAAACACCATATATTTT. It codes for CASSELGNTIYF.

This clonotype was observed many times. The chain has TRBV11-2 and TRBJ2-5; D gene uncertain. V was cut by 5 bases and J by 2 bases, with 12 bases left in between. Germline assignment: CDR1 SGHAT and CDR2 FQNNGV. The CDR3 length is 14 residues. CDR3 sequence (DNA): TGTGCCAGCAGCCGCAGGAGAGATCAAGAGACCCAGTACTTC. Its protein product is CASSRRRDQETQYF.

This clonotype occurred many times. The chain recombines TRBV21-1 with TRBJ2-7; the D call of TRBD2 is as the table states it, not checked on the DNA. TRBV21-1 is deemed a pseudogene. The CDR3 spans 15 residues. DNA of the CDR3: TGTGCCAGCAGCAAAGAGGGGCCAGTCCTCTACGAGCAGTACTTC. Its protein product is CASSKEGPVLYEQYF.

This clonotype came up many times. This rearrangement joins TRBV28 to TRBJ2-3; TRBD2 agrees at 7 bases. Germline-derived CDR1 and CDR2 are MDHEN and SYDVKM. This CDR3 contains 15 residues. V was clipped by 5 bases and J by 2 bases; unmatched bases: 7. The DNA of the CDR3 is TGTGCCAGCAGTCCTCAGCGGGGAGACACAGATACGCAGTATTTT. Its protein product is CASSPQRGDTDTQYF.

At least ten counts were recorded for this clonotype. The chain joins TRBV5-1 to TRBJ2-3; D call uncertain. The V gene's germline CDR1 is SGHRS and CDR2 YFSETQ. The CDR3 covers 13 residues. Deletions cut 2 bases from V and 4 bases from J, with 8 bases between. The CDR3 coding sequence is TGCGCCAGCAGCTTACAAGCTCCAGATACGCAGTATTTT. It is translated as CASSLQAPDTQYF.

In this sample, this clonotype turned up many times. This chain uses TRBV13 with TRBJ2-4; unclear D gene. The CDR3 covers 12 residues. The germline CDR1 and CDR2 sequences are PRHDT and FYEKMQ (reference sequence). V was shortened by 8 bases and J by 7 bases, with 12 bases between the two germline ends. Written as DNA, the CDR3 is TGTGCCAGCGCCGGTGAAGGGAACATTCAGTACTTC. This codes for CASAGEGNIQYF. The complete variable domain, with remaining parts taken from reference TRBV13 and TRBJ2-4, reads AAGVIQSPRHLIKEKRETATLKCYPIPRHDTVYWYQQGPGQDPQFLISFYEKMQSDKGSIPDRFSAQQFSDYHSELNMSSLELGDSALYFCASAGEGNIQYFGAGTRLSVL.

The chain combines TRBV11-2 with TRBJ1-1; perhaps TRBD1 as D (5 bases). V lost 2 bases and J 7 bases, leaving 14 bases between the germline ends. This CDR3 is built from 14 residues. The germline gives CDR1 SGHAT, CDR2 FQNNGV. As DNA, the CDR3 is TGTGCCAGCAGCTTACTAGCGGACAAGTATGAAGCTTTCTTT. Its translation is CASSLLADKYEAFF. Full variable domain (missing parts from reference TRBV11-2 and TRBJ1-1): EAGVAQSPRYKIIEKRQSVAFWCNPISGHATLYWYQQILGQGPKLLIQFQNNGVVDDSQLPKDRFSAERLKGVDSTLKIQPAKLEDSAVYLCASSLLADKYEAFFGQGTRLTVV.

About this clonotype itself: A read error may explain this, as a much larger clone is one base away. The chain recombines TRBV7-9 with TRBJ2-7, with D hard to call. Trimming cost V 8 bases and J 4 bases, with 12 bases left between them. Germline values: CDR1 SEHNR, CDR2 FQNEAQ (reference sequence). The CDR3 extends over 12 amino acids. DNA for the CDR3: TGTGCCAGCTGTAATGTGGGATACGAGCAGTACTTC. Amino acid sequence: CASCNVGYEQYF. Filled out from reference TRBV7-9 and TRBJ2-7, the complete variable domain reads DTGVSQNPRHKITKRGQNVTFRCDPISEHNRLYWYRQTLGQGPEFLTYFQNEAQLEKSRLLSDRFSAERPKGSFSTLEIQRTEQGDSAMYLCASCNVGYEQYFGPGTRLTVT.

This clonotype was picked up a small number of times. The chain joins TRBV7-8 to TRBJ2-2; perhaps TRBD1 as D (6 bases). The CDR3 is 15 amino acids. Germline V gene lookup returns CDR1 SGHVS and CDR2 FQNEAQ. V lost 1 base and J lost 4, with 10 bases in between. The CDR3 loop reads CASSLGAGVTGELFF. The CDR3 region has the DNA TGTGCCAGCAGCTTAGGAGCAGGGGTCACCGGGGAGCTGTTTTTT.

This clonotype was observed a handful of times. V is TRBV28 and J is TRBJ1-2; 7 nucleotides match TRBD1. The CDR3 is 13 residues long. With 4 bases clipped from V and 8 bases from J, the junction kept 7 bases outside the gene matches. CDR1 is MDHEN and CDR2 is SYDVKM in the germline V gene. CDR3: CASSSGDSEGYTF. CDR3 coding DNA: TGTGCCAGCAGTTCCGGGGACAGCGAAGGCTACACCTTC.

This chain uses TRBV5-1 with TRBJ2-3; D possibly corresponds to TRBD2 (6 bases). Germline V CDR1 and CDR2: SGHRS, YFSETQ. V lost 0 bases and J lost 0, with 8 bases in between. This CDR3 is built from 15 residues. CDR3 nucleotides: TGCGCCAGCAGCTTGGTGGGGACTAGCACAGATACGCAGTATTTT. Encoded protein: CASSLVGTSTDTQYF.